The entry below describes one T cell receptor (beta chain). As yet, its antigen is unknown. Read sequence stops 3 residues before the CDR3 end, and the germline J gene provides the missing end. The data are from a study of T cells in women clearing cervical HPV infection. Germline values: CDR1 MNHNS, CDR2 SASEGT. The CDR3 runs 13 residues. V was cut by 3 bases and J by 4 bases, with 10 bases left in between. TCR beta CDR3 amplified by multiplex PCR from roughly 1,100 ng genomic DNA. Only in-frame clones appear in the TCRdb table, and some are missing; sequencing was by immunoSEQ multiplex PCR. This sample's table reports about 20,000 clones. General study findings and limits: A classifier using richness and V gene abundances reached an AUC of approximately 0.8. CIN3+ cases had significantly higher TCR richness than controls; evenness did not differ. Controls had more TRBV6-7 (approximately 0.15%) than cases (roughly 0.11%).

The TCR sequence derives from a woman between 18 and 69 years old with a cervical HPV16 infection that either progressed to CIN3+ or cleared (not recorded which). The sequenced sample was blood buffy coat. The rearrangement uses TRBV6-1 and TRBJ2-7, with D unresolved. The DNA read from the CDR3 is TGTGCCAGCAGTGACAGGAATGGGTACGAG. It encodes CASSDRNGYE. The CDR3 in full is CASSDRNGYEQYF.